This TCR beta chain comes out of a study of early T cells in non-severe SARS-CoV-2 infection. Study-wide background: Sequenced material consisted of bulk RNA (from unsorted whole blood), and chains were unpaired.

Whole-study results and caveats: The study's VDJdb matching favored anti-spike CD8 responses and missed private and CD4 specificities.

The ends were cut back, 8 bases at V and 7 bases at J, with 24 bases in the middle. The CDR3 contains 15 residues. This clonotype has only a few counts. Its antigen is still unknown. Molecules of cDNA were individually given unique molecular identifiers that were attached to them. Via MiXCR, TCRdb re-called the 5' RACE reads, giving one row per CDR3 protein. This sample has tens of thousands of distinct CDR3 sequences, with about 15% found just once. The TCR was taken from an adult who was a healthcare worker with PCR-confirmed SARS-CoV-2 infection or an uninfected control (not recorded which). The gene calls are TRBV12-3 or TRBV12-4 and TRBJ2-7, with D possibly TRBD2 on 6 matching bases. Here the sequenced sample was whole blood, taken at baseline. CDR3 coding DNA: TGTGCCAGCGGGGGAAACGGAGGGCCCTCGAGGGAGCAGTACTTC. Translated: CASGGNGGPSREQYF.